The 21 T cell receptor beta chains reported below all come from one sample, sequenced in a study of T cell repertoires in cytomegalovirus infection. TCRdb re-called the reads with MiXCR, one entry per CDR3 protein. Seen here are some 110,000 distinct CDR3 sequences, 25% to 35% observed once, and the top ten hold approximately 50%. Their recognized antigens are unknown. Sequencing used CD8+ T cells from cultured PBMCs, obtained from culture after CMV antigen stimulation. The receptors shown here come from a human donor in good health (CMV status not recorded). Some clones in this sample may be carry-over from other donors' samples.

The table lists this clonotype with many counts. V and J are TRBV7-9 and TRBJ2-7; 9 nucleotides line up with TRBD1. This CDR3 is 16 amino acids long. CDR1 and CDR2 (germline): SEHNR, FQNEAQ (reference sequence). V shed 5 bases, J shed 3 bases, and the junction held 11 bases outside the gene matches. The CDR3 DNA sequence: TGTGCCAGCAGCGGGGGCCGACAGGGGGAAATCTACGAGCAGTACTTC. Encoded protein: CASSGGRQGEIYEQYF.

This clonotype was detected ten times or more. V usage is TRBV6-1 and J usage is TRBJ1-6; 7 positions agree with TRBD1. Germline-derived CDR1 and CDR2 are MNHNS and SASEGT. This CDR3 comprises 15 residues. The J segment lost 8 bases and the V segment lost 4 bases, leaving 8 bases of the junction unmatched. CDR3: CASSAQGQYHSPLHF. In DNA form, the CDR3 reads TGTGCCAGCAGTGCACAGGGGCAGTATCATTCACCCCTCCACTTT.

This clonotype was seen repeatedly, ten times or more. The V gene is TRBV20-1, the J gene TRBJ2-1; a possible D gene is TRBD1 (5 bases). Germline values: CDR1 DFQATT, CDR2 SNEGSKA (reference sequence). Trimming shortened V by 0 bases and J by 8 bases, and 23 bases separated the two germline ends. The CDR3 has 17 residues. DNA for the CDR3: TGCAGTGCTAGAGATCCCGCTGCCGACAGTCATGCCGATGAGCAGTTCTTC. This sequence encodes CSARDPAADSHADEQFF.

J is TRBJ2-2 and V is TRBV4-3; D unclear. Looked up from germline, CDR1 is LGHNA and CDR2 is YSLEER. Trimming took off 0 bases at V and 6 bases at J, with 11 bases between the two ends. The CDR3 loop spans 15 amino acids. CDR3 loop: CASSQDRTPPGELFF. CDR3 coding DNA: TGCGCCAGCAGCCAAGACCGGACCCCCCCCGGGGAGCTGTTTTTT.

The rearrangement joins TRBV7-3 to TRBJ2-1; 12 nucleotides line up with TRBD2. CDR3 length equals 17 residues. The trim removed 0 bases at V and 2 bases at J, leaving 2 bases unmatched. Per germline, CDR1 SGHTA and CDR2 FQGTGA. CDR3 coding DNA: TGTGCCAGCAGCTTAACAGGACTAGCGGGGACCTACAATGAGCAGTTCTTC. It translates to CASSLTGLAGTYNEQFF.

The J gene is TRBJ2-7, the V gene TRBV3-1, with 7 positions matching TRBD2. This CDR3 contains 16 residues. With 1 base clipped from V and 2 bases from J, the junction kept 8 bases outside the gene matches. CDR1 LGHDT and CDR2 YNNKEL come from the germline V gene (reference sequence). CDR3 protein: CASSQAGLAVTYEQYF. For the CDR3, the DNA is TGTGCCAGCAGCCAAGCTGGTCTAGCGGTTACCTACGAGCAGTACTTC.

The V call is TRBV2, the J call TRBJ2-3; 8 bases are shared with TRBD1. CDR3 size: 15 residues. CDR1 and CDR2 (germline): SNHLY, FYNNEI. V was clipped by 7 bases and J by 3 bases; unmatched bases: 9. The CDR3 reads CASTPDRGGTDTQYF. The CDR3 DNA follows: TGTGCCAGCACGCCAGACAGGGGCGGAACAGATACGCAGTATTTT.

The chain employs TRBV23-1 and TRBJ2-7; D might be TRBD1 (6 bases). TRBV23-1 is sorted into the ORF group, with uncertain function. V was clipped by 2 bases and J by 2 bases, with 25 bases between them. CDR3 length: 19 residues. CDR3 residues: CASSQVSYYGTPETYEQYF. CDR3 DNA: TGCGCCAGCAGTCAAGTTAGTTATTACGGGACACCAGAGACCTACGAGCAGTACTTC.

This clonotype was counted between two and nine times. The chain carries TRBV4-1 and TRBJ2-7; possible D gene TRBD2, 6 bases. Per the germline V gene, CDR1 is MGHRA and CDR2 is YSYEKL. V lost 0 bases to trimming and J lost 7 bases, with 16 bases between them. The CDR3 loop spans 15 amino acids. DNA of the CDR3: TGCGCCAGCAGCCAAGATGGGGGACTCGCCCGGGAGCAGTACTTC. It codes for CASSQDGGLAREQYF.

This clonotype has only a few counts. CDR3: CASRGLAALHEQYF. The CDR3 DNA sequence: TGTGCCAGCAGAGGACTAGCGGCCCTCCACGAGCAGTACTTC. The chain couples TRBV6-1 to TRBJ2-7, with 10 positions matching TRBD2. CDR3 size: 14 residues. Germline-derived CDR1 and CDR2 are MNHNS and SASEGT. Losses at the gene ends were 6 bases for V and 5 bases for J; bases not matched to a gene: 7.

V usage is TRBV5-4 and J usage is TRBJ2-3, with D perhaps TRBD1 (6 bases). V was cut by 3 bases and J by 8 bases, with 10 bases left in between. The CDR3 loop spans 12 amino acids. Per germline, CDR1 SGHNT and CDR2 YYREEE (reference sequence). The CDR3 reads CASSSGTPTQYF. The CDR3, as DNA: TGTGCCAGCAGCTCCGGGACACCTACGCAGTATTTT.

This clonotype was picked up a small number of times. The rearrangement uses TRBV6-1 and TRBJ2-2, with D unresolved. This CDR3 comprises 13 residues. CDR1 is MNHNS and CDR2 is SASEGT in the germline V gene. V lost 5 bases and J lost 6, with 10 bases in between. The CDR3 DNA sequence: TGTGCCAGCAGTAAGACAACCGCCGGGGAGCTGTTTTTT. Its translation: CASSKTTAGELFF.

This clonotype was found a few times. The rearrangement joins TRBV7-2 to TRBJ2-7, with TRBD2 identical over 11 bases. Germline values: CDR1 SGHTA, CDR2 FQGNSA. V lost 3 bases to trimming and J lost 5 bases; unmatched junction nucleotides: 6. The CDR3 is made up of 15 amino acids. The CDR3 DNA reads TGTGCCAGCAGCTTGCTGACTAGCGGGGTGGACGAGCAGTACTTC. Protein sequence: CASSLLTSGVDEQYF. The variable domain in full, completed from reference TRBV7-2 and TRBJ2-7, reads GAGVSQSPSNKVTEKGKDVELRCDPISGHTALYWYRQSLGQGLEFLIYFQGNSAPDKSGLPSDRFSAERTGGSVSTLTIQRTQQEDSAVYLCASSLLTSGVDEQYFGPGTRLTVT.

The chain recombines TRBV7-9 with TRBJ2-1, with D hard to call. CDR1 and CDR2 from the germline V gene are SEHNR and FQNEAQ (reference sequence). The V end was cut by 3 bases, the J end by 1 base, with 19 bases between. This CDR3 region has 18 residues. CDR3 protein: CASSFLGGGFWSYNEQFF. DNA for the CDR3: TGTGCCAGCAGCTTTTTAGGCGGCGGTTTTTGGTCCTACAATGAGCAGTTCTTC.

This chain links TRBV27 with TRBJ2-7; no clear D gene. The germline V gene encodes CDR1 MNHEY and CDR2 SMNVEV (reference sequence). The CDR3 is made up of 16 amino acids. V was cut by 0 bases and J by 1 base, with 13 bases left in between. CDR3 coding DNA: TGTGCCAGCAGTTTATCACACCTCGCTACTTCCTACGAGCAGTACTTC. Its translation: CASSLSHLATSYEQYF.

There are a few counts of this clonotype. Here the CDR3 DNA reads TGCAGTGCTAGTCGGGACAGAGACTATGGCTACACCTTC. This sequence encodes CSASRDRDYGYTF. The J gene is TRBJ1-2, the V gene TRBV20-1; 7 bases line up with TRBD1. The CDR3 is 13 residues long. V shed 3 bases and J 3 bases; nucleotides not matched to a gene: 4. The germline CDR1 and CDR2 sequences are DFQATT and SNEGSKA (reference sequence).

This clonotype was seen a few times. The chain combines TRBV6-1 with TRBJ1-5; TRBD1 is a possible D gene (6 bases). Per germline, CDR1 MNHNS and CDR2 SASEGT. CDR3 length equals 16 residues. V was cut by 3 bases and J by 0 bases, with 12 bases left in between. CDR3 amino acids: CASSDRRTDSNQPQHF. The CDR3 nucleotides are TGTGCCAGCAGTGACCGCCGGACAGATAGCAATCAGCCCCAGCATTTT.

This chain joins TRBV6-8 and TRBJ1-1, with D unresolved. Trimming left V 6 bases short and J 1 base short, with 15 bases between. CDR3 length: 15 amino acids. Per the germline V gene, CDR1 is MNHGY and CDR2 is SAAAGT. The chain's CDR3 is CASSRPGQTNTEAFF. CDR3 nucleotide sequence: TGTGCCAGCAGCCGCCCTGGGCAGACGAACACTGAAGCTTTCTTT.

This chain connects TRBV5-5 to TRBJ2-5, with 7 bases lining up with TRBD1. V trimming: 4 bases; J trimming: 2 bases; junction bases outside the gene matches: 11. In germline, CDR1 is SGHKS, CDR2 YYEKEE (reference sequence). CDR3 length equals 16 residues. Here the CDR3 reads CASSVVGYRGQETQYF. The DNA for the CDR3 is TGTGCCAGCAGCGTTGTGGGATACAGGGGACAAGAGACCCAGTACTTC.

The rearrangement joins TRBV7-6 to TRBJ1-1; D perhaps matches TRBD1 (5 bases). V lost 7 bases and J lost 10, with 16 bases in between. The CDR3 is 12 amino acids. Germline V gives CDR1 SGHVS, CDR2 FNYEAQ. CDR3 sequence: CASIDKGVPAFF. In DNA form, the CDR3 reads TGTGCCAGCATCGACAAAGGGGTCCCAGCTTTCTTT.

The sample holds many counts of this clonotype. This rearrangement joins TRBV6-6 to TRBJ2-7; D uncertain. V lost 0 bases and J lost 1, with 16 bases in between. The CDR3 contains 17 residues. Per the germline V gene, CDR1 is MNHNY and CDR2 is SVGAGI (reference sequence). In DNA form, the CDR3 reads TGTGCCAGCAGTTACTCGAGCCCTAGACTTCTGTCCTACGAGCAGTACTTC. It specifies CASSYSSPRLLSYEQYF.